This T cell receptor (beta chain) was documented in a study of early T cells in non-severe SARS-CoV-2 infection. From germline, CDR1 is SGHNT and CDR2 YYREEE (reference sequence). Trimming pared 4 bases from V and 0 bases from J, leaving 13 bases between. This CDR3 spans 16 amino acids. This clonotype came up many times. Unique molecular identifiers (one per individual cDNA molecule) were attached. One entry per CDR3 protein results from TCRdb running MiXCR on the 5' RACE reads. The sample lists tens of thousands of distinct CDR3 sequences, approximately 12% occurring once. The TCR originated in an adult who was a healthcare worker with PCR-confirmed SARS-CoV-2 infection or an uninfected control (not recorded which). Specimen: whole blood. The chain links TRBV5-4 to TRBJ2-2; no reliable D call. The CDR3 bases are TGTGCCAGCAGCCCCATGGAGTTCGCGAACACCGGGGAGCTGTTTTTT. This translates into CASSPMEFANTGELFF.